This TCR beta chain was retrieved from a study of early T cells in non-severe SARS-CoV-2 infection (dated by TCRdb to the early 2020s). In the study overall: Because TCR sequencing was done on bulk RNA from unsorted whole blood, the alpha and beta chains could not be paired. The paper as a whole reports these results and caveats: VDJdb matching was skewed toward anti-spike CD8 responses and likely underestimated virus-specific expansions by missing private and CD4 specificities.

A word on this clonotype: This receptor's antigen is unknown. No qualities accompany the bases; no much larger clone lies one base away.

The study was a case-control design nested within a healthcare worker cohort in London, UK, with weekly nasopharyngeal swab PCR tests and blood sampling. Healthcare workers were enrolled in the week of the UK lockdown, from 23 to 31 March 2020, and were followed every week for up to roughly 16 weeks. The library was prepared using 5' RACE. Sequencing was performed on a NextSeq 500. The TCR library protocol attached unique molecular identifiers to individual cDNA molecules to correct for sequencing error and PCR bias. Both TCR alpha and beta chains were sequenced, and tight co-correlation was observed between alpha and beta sequence abundances in each sample. Regarding the original processing steps: Decombinator V4 was used to perform V gene, J gene and CDR3 annotation of TCR sequences. TCRs were defined as expanded if a significant change between any two time points was detected under a Poisson model with p below 0.0001. TCR abundances were normalised to the total number of TCRs sequenced per sample and expressed as counts per million. VDJdb, accessed on 1 November 2021, was searched for TCRs annotated for CMV, EBV and SARS-CoV-2, and TCRs annotated for more than one antigen were excluded. TCRdb's own reprocessing of the public reads used fastp at Q25 and MiXCR and kept productive beta chains. All rows with the same CDR3 protein become a single entry with the most common DNA and genes. These V and J calls rely on TCRdb rather than the paper's analysis. In this sample the table shows just under 65,000 distinct CDR3 sequences, more than 7% of which occur a single time. Clones ranked in the top ten supply 13% of the sample.

The specimen comprised whole blood, sampled at baseline. The sequence derives from an adult who was a healthcare worker with PCR-confirmed SARS-CoV-2 infection or an uninfected control (not recorded which).

The nucleotide sequence is TGCAGTGCTAGAGATGGAGCCTTCTACGAGCAGTACTTC. Translated, it reads CSARDGAFYEQYF. The chain was built from TRBV20-1 and TRBJ2-7, with the D gene not confidently named. The junction shows trimming of 0 bases on V and 3 bases on J, plus 9 bases between the germline ends. Measured from the cysteine to the phenylalanine, the CDR3 is 13 residues long. Only the CDR3 portion is preserved as DNA: 39 bases, with reading frame beginning at the first base. Looking up the germline V gene (reference sequence) yields CDR1 DFQATT and CDR2 SNEGSKA.